This TCR beta chain was found in a study of blood T cell repertoires in COVID-19. Trimming pared 4 bases from V and 6 bases from J, leaving 16 bases between. CDR1 SGHNT and CDR2 YYREEE come from the germline V gene (reference sequence). CDR3 length: 14 amino acids. Some clones are missing from TCRdb's copy, which holds only in-frame ones; the method was immunoSEQ multiplex PCR. This table holds approximately 200,000 clones, about 91% found once. The sequenced sample consisted of peripheral blood. The clonotype was recovered from a woman aged 25 to 45 with acute or convalescent COVID-19. The V call is TRBV5-4, the J call TRBJ1-1, with a weak D call TRBD1 (6 bases). The chain's CDR3 is CASSLGGGVAEAFF. The CDR3 bases are TGTGCCAGCAGCCTGGGAGGGGGGGTCGCTGAAGCTTTCTTT.